The entry below describes one T cell receptor (beta chain). The antigen remains unidentified. The source of the sample is a study of CD8 T cells in ankylosing spondylitis. Study-level findings and limits: Blood from ankylosing spondylitis patients appeared to carry a characteristic roughly 8-variant TCR beta motif. In the blood and synovial fluid of reactive arthritis, some motif variants had been previously reported.

Scientists made TCR beta libraries using quantitative 5'-RACE with molecular barcodes. A single record per CDR3 protein comes from TCRdb applying MiXCR to the 5' RACE reads. The sample records roughly 450,000 distinct CDR3 sequences, around 26% being singletons. CDR1 SGHTA and CDR2 FQGNSA come from the germline V gene. Trimming removed 5 bases from V and 4 bases from J, with 17 bases in between. CDR3 length: 15 residues. This sequence joins TRBV7-2 and TRBJ1-1; weak D call: TRBD1 (5 bases). The sequenced sample was blood, either unsorted or a sorted T cell fraction (not recorded which). This receptor was identified in a male donor with ankylosing spondylitis. CDR3: CASSPPGDWVTEAFF. The CDR3, as DNA: TGTGCCAGCAGCCCCCCGGGGGACTGGGTCACTGAAGCTTTCTTT.